Sequencing of this TCR beta chain was carried out in a study of molecular identifiers for immune sequencing clone quantification. Each CDR3 protein gets one entry after TCRdb re-called the PCR reads with MiXCR. The sample contains 400,000 to 600,000 distinct CDR3 sequences, roughly 25% of which appear only once. From germline, CDR1 is SGHVS and CDR2 FNYEAQ. The ends were cut back, 2 bases at V and 0 bases at J, with 8 bases in the middle. The length of the CDR3 is 15 residues. This clonotype was detected a few times. J is TRBJ1-5 and V is TRBV7-6; D gene unclear. The sequencing sample was made of naive CD8+ T cells from blood, with Jurkat cell RNA spiked in. The subset here: FACS-sorted CD8+CD4-CCR7+CD45RA+ naive T cells. The sequence came from a human donor in good health. Some libraries in this study had Jurkat cell RNA spiked in. DNA for the CDR3: TGTGCCAGCAGCTTAAACAGCTATAGCAATCAGCCCCAGCATTTT. Its protein is CASSLNSYSNQPQHF. The full variable domain, rest sourced from reference TRBV7-6 and TRBJ1-5, is GAGVSQSPRYKVTKRGQDVALRCDPISGHVSLYWYRQALGQGPEFLTYFNYEAQQDKSGLPNDRFSAERPEGSISTLTIQRTEQRDSAMYRCASSLNSYSNQPQHFGDGTRLSIL.